This T cell receptor (beta chain) was captured in a study of T cell responses to AZD1222 COVID-19 vaccine. Study-wide results and caveats: The study reported that nearly half of spike-specific TCRs target unmutated variant regions. White British donors predominated, females outnumbered males, and clonal diversity was possibly underestimated. A rise in Spike-specific TCR breadth and depth followed two AZD1222 doses.

Profiling relied on immunoSEQ multiplex PCR, and the TCRdb table lists in-frame clones only, not all of them. The data show 150,000 to 200,000 clones, approximately 90% seen once. CDR3 length: 17 amino acids. CDR1 and CDR2 (germline): MDHEN, SYDVKM. The V end was cut by 7 bases, the J end by 0 bases, with 19 bases between. As concerns this clone: Antigen unknown.

The source material was peripheral blood, sampled 28 days after the second dose of the MenACWY control vaccine. The sequence derives from an adult who received the MenACWY meningococcal vaccine as a control. The genes are TRBV28 and TRBJ1-5; D is possibly TRBD1 (5 bases). Written as DNA, the CDR3 is TGTGCCAGCAAATATCAACAGGCTCCTTATAGCAATCAGCCCCAGCATTTT. It specifies CASKYQQAPYSNQPQHF.